Listed below are T cell receptor beta chains from one sample, sequenced in a study of T cells after somatic rescue of genetic block. Profiled with immunoSEQ multiplex PCR; TCRdb holds only in-frame clones, not every one. This sample has 80,000 to 100,000 clones, with about 90% found just once. The sequenced sample consisted of peripheral blood mononuclear cells (PBMCs). Receptors were obtained from a woman younger than 30. Both conserved end residues are part of each CDR3. Fields, in order: V gene, clone size, J gene, D gene, CDR3 protein, CDR3 DNA. D genes are given only for firm matches. Not all rows give a size; the values are once, few, many and, for expanded clones, a class.

V: TRBV5-6; size: NA; J: TRBJ2-3; D: NA; CDR3: CASSLTLAYADTQYF; DNA: TGTGCCAGCAGCCTCACCCTAGCTTATGCAGATACGCAGTATTTT
V: TRBV7-2; size: NA; J: TRBJ2-2; D: NA; CDR3: CASSLVATGELFF; DNA: TGTGCCAGCAGCTTAGTAGCCACCGGGGAGCTGTTTTTT
V: TRBV5-1; size: NA; J: TRBJ2-1; D: TRBD2; CDR3: CASSLVAGAYNEQFF; DNA: TGCGCCAGCAGCTTGGTAGCGGGAGCCTACAATGAGCAGTTCTTC
V: TRBV11-2; size: NA; J: TRBJ2-2; D: NA; CDR3: CASSLTAGTGELFF; DNA: TGTGCCAGCAGCTTAACCGCGGGAACCGGGGAGCTGTTTTTT
V: TRBV5-1; size: NA; J: TRBJ1-1; D: TRBD1; CDR3: CASSRQGQNTEAFF; DNA: TGCGCCAGCAGCAGACAGGGACAGAACACTGAAGCTTTCTTT
V: TRBV30; size: NA; J: TRBJ2-1; D: TRBD2; CDR3: CAWASGINNEQFF; DNA: TGTGCCTGGGCTAGCGGGATCAACAATGAGCAGTTCTTC
V: TRBV5-1; size: NA; J: TRBJ2-1; D: NA; CDR3: CASSTPEGVYNEQFF; DNA: TGCGCCAGCAGCACCCCAGAGGGGGTCTACAATGAGCAGTTCTTC
V: TRBV14; size: NA; J: TRBJ2-1; D: NA; CDR3: CASSQEGGFPSEQFF; DNA: TGTGCCAGCAGCCAAGAGGGCGGGTTTCCCAGTGAGCAGTTCTTC
V: TRBV29-1; size: NA; J: TRBJ2-1; D: NA; CDR3: CSGAKGPPPWNEQFF; DNA: TGCAGCGGGGCCAAGGGGCCCCCACCTTGGAATGAGCAGTTCTTC
V: TRBV15; size: few; J: TRBJ2-1; D: NA; CDR3: CATSRDRRNEQFF; DNA: TGTGCCACCAGCAGAGATAGGCGCAATGAGCAGTTCTTC
V: TRBV4-3; size: NA; J: TRBJ1-2; D: NA; CDR3: CASSQGQTNYGYTF; DNA: TGCGCCAGCAGCCAAGGACAGACAAACTATGGCTACACCTTC
V: TRBV4-3; size: NA; J: TRBJ1-1; D: NA; CDR3: CASSTKGGTEAFF; DNA: TGCGCCAGCAGCACTAAAGGGGGGACTGAAGCTTTCTTT
V: TRBV28; size: NA; J: TRBJ2-1; D: NA; CDR3: CASSLLGGDNEQFF; DNA: TGTGCCAGCAGTTTACTCGGCGGCGACAATGAGCAGTTCTTC
V: TRBV13; size: NA; J: TRBJ2-7; D: NA; CDR3: CASSPTPLYEQYF; DNA: TGTGCCAGCAGCCCGACTCCACTCTACGAGCAGTACTTC
V: TRBV9; size: NA; J: TRBJ2-1; D: NA; CDR3: CASGRPYNEQFF; DNA: TGTGCCAGCGGCCGACCTTACAATGAGCAGTTCTTC
V: TRBV18; size: NA; J: TRBJ1-1; D: NA; CDR3: CASSPGGRDTEAFF; DNA: TGTGCCAGCTCACCTGGGGGTCGGGACACTGAAGCTTTCTTT
V: TRBV7-6; size: NA; J: TRBJ2-1; D: TRBD2; CDR3: CASSLRGLAGINEQFF; DNA: TGTGCCAGCAGCTTACGGGGACTAGCGGGTATCAATGAGCAGTTCTTC
V: TRBV28; size: NA; J: TRBJ2-1; D: NA; CDR3: CASSPLRDEQFF; DNA: TGTGCCAGCAGTCCGCTAAGAGATGAGCAGTTCTTC
V: TRBV5-6; size: NA; J: TRBJ2-7; D: TRBD2; CDR3: CASSLGTSGSYEQYF; DNA: TGTGCCAGCAGCCTAGGGACTAGCGGGAGTTACGAGCAGTACTTC
V: TRBV18; size: NA; J: TRBJ2-7; D: NA; CDR3: CASSPPMADQYF; DNA: TGTGCCAGCTCACCACCGATGGCCGATCAGTACTTC
V: TRBV4-1; size: NA; J: TRBJ1-5; D: TRBD1; CDR3: CASSQGDRGNQPQHF; DNA: TGCGCCAGCAGCCAGGGGGACAGGGGCAATCAGCCCCAGCATTTT
V: TRBV19; size: NA; J: TRBJ1-5; D: NA; CDR3: CASSIVPGGNQPQHF; DNA: TGTGCCAGTAGTATAGTGCCAGGGGGCAATCAGCCCCAGCATTTT
V: TRBV30; size: NA; J: TRBJ2-1; D: NA; CDR3: CAWSVRVGVVSYNEQFF; DNA: TGTGCCTGGAGTGTACGGGTGGGAGTGGTCTCCTACAATGAGCAGTTCTTC
V: TRBV2; size: NA; J: TRBJ1-4; D: NA; CDR3: CASSDGLSNEKLFF; DNA: TGTGCCAGCAGTGATGGGTTGTCTAATGAAAAACTGTTTTTT
V: TRBV5-8; size: NA; J: TRBJ2-7; D: NA; CDR3: CASSLVPYEQYF; DNA: TGTGCCAGCAGCTTGGTCCCCTACGAGCAGTACTTC
V: TRBV28; size: NA; J: TRBJ2-1; D: NA; CDR3: CASSLGVVNEQFF; DNA: TGTGCCAGCAGTTTAGGGGTAGTCAATGAGCAGTTCTTC
V: TRBV28; size: once; J: TRBJ1-2; D: NA; CDR3: CASSFNGYTF; DNA: TGTGCCAGCAGTTTCAATGGCTACACCTTC
V: TRBV6-6; size: NA; J: TRBJ1-5; D: NA; CDR3: CASSWTGTPDQPQHF; DNA: TGTGCCAGCAGTTGGACCGGGACCCCCGATCAGCCCCAGCATTTT
V: TRBV5-1; size: NA; J: TRBJ2-1; D: NA; CDR3: CASSHTGTYNEQFF; DNA: TGCGCCAGCAGCCATACAGGGACCTACAATGAGCAGTTCTTC
V: TRBV5-1; size: NA; J: TRBJ1-2; D: NA; CDR3: CASGTGSGDYGYTF; DNA: TGCGCCAGCGGGACCGGGTCGGGGGACTATGGCTACACCTTC
V: TRBV2; size: NA; J: TRBJ1-1; D: TRBD1; CDR3: CASNSRTGQAFF; DNA: TGTGCCAGCAATTCACGGACAGGCCAAGCTTTCTTT
V: TRBV28; size: NA; J: TRBJ1-1; D: TRBD1; CDR3: CASKTPPGQGVLTTEAFF; DNA: TGTGCCAGCAAAACACCCCCGGGACAGGGTGTCCTGACCACTGAAGCTTTCTTT
V: TRBV27; size: once; J: TRBJ2-1; D: NA; CDR3: CASMEVDSYNEQFF; DNA: TGTGCCAGCATGGAAGTCGACTCCTACAATGAGCAGTTCTTC
V: TRBV7-8; size: NA; J: TRBJ2-7; D: NA; CDR3: CASSLGGVGQTYEQYF; DNA: TGTGCCAGCAGCTTAGGCGGGGTGGGGCAGACCTACGAGCAGTACTTC
V: TRBV18; size: NA; J: TRBJ1-2; D: NA; CDR3: CASSPQGNGYTF; DNA: TGTGCCAGCTCACCTCAGGGGAACGGCTACACCTTC
V: TRBV5-4; size: NA; J: TRBJ1-6; D: NA; CDR3: CASSLAGAGVYNSPLHF; DNA: TGTGCCAGCAGCTTGGCCGGGGCAGGGGTCTATAATTCACCCCTCCACTTT
V: TRBV13; size: NA; J: TRBJ2-2; D: TRBD2; CDR3: CASATRTRAVGDPGELFF; DNA: TGTGCCAGCGCTACCAGGACTAGAGCGGTTGGGGACCCCGGGGAGCTGTTTTTT
V: TRBV9; size: NA; J: TRBJ2-7; D: TRBD2; CDR3: CASSGSGTPYEQYF; DNA: TGTGCCAGCAGCGGAAGCGGGACTCCCTACGAGCAGTACTTC
V: TRBV28; size: NA; J: TRBJ1-1; D: NA; CDR3: CASGGRGTTEAFF; DNA: TGTGCCAGCGGAGGGAGGGGGACGACTGAAGCTTTCTTT
V: TRBV11-2; size: NA; J: TRBJ2-5; D: NA; CDR3: CASSPLGAGETQYF; DNA: TGTGCCAGCAGCCCACTCGGGGCCGGGGAGACCCAGTACTTC
V: TRBV30; size: NA; J: TRBJ1-6; D: NA; CDR3: CAWRGTTGIMYNSPLHF; DNA: TGTGCCTGGAGGGGTACCACAGGGATCATGTATAATTCACCCCTCCACTTT
V: TRBV7-2; size: NA; J: TRBJ2-1; D: TRBD2; CDR3: CASSLVVGAGGYNEQFF; DNA: TGTGCCAGCAGCTTAGTCGTTGGGGCGGGAGGGTACAATGAGCAGTTCTTC
V: TRBV4-2; size: NA; J: TRBJ2-7; D: TRBD2; CDR3: CASSHLPTTTSGNYEQYF; DNA: TGTGCCAGCAGCCACCTACCCACCACGACTAGCGGGAACTACGAGCAGTACTTC
V: TRBV5-4; size: NA; J: TRBJ2-7; D: NA; CDR3: CASSLDRTYEQYF; DNA: TGTGCCAGCAGCTTGGACAGAACCTACGAGCAGTACTTC
V: TRBV7-9; size: NA; J: TRBJ1-2; D: TRBD1; CDR3: CASFHPLTGNYGYTF; DNA: TGTGCCAGCTTCCATCCCCTGACAGGGAACTATGGCTACACCTTC
V: TRBV11-3; size: NA; J: TRBJ2-7; D: TRBD1; CDR3: CASSIGQGPSYEQYF; DNA: TGTGCCAGCAGTATAGGACAGGGTCCTTCCTACGAGCAGTACTTC
V: TRBV11-2; size: NA; J: TRBJ2-7; D: NA; CDR3: CASSPAAGVLHF; DNA: TGTGCCAGCAGCCCCGCCGCGGGCGTTTTGCACTTC
V: TRBV25-1; size: NA; J: TRBJ2-3; D: NA; CDR3: CASSDLANTQYF; DNA: TGTGCCAGCAGTGACTTAGCGAATACGCAGTATTTT
V: TRBV6-5; size: NA; J: TRBJ1-4; D: NA; CDR3: CASRQSNEKLFF; DNA: TGTGCCAGCCGACAGAGTAATGAAAAACTGTTTTTT
V: TRBV29-1; size: NA; J: TRBJ2-1; D: TRBD2; CDR3: CSVVGTSGSFDEQFF; DNA: TGCAGCGTTGTCGGCACTAGCGGGAGTTTCGATGAGCAGTTCTTC
V: TRBV10-3; size: NA; J: TRBJ1-2; D: NA; CDR3: CAISRRSEGTANYGYTF; DNA: TGTGCCATCAGCCGTCGCTCGGAGGGAACAGCTAACTATGGCTACACCTTC
V: TRBV30; size: NA; J: TRBJ1-3; D: NA; CDR3: CACLDSGNTIYF; DNA: TGTGCCTGCTTAGACTCTGGAAACACCATATATTTT
V: TRBV5-6; size: NA; J: TRBJ2-2; D: NA; CDR3: CASSLHGELFF; DNA: TGTGCCAGCAGCTTGCACGGGGAGCTGTTTTTT
V: TRBV6-4; size: few; J: TRBJ2-3; D: TRBD2; CDR3: CASSPGLAGPDTQYF; DNA: TGTGCCAGCAGTCCGGGACTAGCGGGACCAGATACGCAGTATTTT
V: TRBV9; size: NA; J: TRBJ1-4; D: TRBD1; CDR3: CASSTRTGGAEKLFF; DNA: TGTGCCAGCAGCACCCGGACAGGGGGGGCTGAAAAACTGTTTTTT